These T cell receptor beta chains were read from a single sample in a study of cytomegalovirus exposure and HLA in healthy donors. Generated by immunoSEQ multiplex PCR, the TCRdb table keeps only in-frame clones and is missing some. The sample includes approximately 170,000 clones, roughly 80% of them seen just once. Sequenced: PBMCs. These receptors came from a woman aged 18 to 35 in good health and CMV-seronegative. Each CDR3 is given with its conserved first and last residue. Each record gives: V gene, D gene, J gene, clone size, CDR3 protein, CDR3 DNA. A D gene is named only where the DNA matches it firmly. Some rows mark clone size as missing; the rest say once, few, many or name a class of expanded clone.

V: TRBV4-1; D: .; J: TRBJ2-5; size: .; CDR3: CASSQGDYQETQYF; DNA: TGCGCCAGCAGCCAAGGGGACTACCAAGAGACCCAGTACTTC
V: TRBV4-1; D: TRBD2; J: TRBJ2-1; size: .; CDR3: CASSQGGSSYNEQFF; DNA: TGCGCCAGCAGCCAAGGCGGGAGCTCCTACAATGAGCAGTTCTTC
V: TRBV19; D: TRBD1; J: TRBJ2-5; size: .; CDR3: CASRSTDRVEETQYF; DNA: TGTGCCAGTAGAAGTACGGACAGGGTTGAAGAGACCCAGTACTTC
V: TRBV28; D: .; J: TRBJ2-3; size: .; CDR3: CASSPLDTQYF; DNA: TGTGCCAGCAGCCCTCTCGATACGCAGTATTTT
V: TRBV5-1; D: .; J: TRBJ2-3; size: .; CDR3: CASSLVSAHSTDTQYF; DNA: TGCGCCAGCAGCTTGGTTAGCGCCCATAGCACAGATACGCAGTATTTT
V: TRBV9; D: TRBD2; J: TRBJ2-1; size: .; CDR3: CASSVAVAGAYNEQFF; DNA: TGTGCCAGCAGCGTAGCTGTGGCGGGAGCCTACAATGAGCAGTTCTTC
V: TRBV28; D: TRBD1; J: TRBJ2-5; size: .; CDR3: CASSTTGVKVVQYF; DNA: TGTGCCAGCAGTACCACAGGGGTTAAGGTGGTGCAGTACTTC
V: TRBV4-3; D: .; J: TRBJ2-2; size: .; CDR3: CASSQLSTGVAGELFF; DNA: TGCGCCAGCAGCCAACTCTCCACGGGGGTTGCCGGGGAGCTGTTTTTT
V: TRBV27; D: TRBD1; J: TRBJ1-4; size: .; CDR3: CASSLIDRAELFF; DNA: TGTGCCAGCAGTTTAATTGACAGGGCGGAACTGTTTTTT
V: TRBV4-2; D: TRBD1; J: TRBJ1-2; size: .; CDR3: CASSQDEQGAGGFYYGYTF; DNA: TGTGCCAGCAGCCAAGATGAACAGGGGGCGGGGGGTTTCTACTATGGCTACACCTTC
V: TRBV2; D: TRBD2; J: TRBJ2-7; size: .; CDR3: CASRPSSGGYYEQYF; DNA: TGTGCCAGCAGACCCTCTAGCGGGGGTTACTACGAGCAGTACTTC
V: TRBV27; D: .; J: TRBJ2-7; size: .; CDR3: CASSPRREVKVYEQYF; DNA: TGTGCCAGCAGTCCACGCAGGGAGGTTAAGGTTTACGAGCAGTACTTC
V: TRBV5-5; D: TRBD2; J: TRBJ2-1; size: .; CDR3: CASSSLAGSYNEQFF; DNA: TGTGCCAGCAGCTCCCTAGCGGGATCCTACAATGAGCAGTTCTTC
V: TRBV6-5; D: TRBD1; J: TRBJ1-2; size: .; CDR3: CASRNEGAEGYTF; DNA: TGTGCCAGCAGAAATGAGGGGGCTGAAGGCTACACCTTC
V: TRBV6-1; D: .; J: TRBJ2-7; size: once; CDR3: CASSDVSAGYYEQYF; DNA: TGTGCCAGCAGTGATGTGTCGGCGGGTTACTACGAGCAGTACTTC
V: TRBV5-8; D: .; J: TRBJ1-6; size: few; CDR3: CASSSLFNSPLHF; DNA: TGTGCCAGCAGCTCCCTATTTAATTCACCCCTCCACTTT
V: TRBV6-1; D: .; J: TRBJ1-2; size: .; CDR3: CASSDGVKGTMSYTF; DNA: TGTGCCAGCAGTGATGGGGTGAAGGGGACTATGAGCTACACCTTC
V: TRBV7-3; D: .; J: TRBJ2-7; size: .; CDR3: CASSLPGQVYEQYF; DNA: TGTGCCAGCAGCCTACCGGGACAAGTCTACGAGCAGTACTTC
V: TRBV15; D: TRBD1; J: TRBJ1-2; size: .; CDR3: CATSRASGTGDGYTF; DNA: TGTGCCACCAGCAGAGCTTCCGGGACAGGGGATGGCTACACCTTC
V: TRBV15; D: TRBD2; J: TRBJ2-7; size: .; CDR3: CATSREGLAGGTYEQYF; DNA: TGTGCCACCAGCAGAGAGGGACTAGCGGGGGGCACCTACGAGCAGTACTTC
V: TRBV5-5; D: TRBD1; J: TRBJ1-5; size: .; CDR3: CASSQDRVQPQHF; DNA: TGTGCCAGCAGCCAGGACAGGGTCCAGCCCCAGCATTTT
V: TRBV25-1; D: TRBD1; J: TRBJ1-5; size: few; CDR3: CASSTPTGGQPQHF; DNA: TGTGCCAGCAGTACTCCGACAGGGGGTCAGCCCCAGCATTTT
V: TRBV28; D: TRBD2; J: TRBJ2-3; size: .; CDR3: CASSSPGTSGRDTQYF; DNA: TGTGCCAGCAGTTCCCCAGGGACTAGCGGGAGAGATACGCAGTATTTT
V: TRBV5-1; D: .; J: TRBJ1-5; size: .; CDR3: CASKQGFGNQPQHF; DNA: TGCGCCAGTAAGCAGGGTTTCGGCAATCAGCCCCAGCATTTT